The sequence of this T cell receptor beta chain was determined in a study of blood T cells in healthy people across ages. As for the study in general: Capture via template switching afforded approximately one barcoded beta molecule per two T cells.

General observations from the study: Reliance upon unsorted PBMCs precluded definitive naive versus antigen-experienced comparison.

On this clonotype: Its antigen is unknown.

After removal of 6 bases from V and 4 bases from J, the junction contained 5 bases not matched to a gene. Germline lookup yields CDR1 MNHEY and CDR2 SVGEGT. This CDR3 comprises 14 residues. With a J-beta primer mix and a sample-barcoded 5' primer, a second PCR ran roughly 6 to 11 cycles. All samples yielded 2.5 million or more CDR3-containing paired-end reads. TCRdb ran MiXCR on the 5' RACE reads and lists one entry per CDR3 protein. The table lists over 1.5 million distinct CDR3 sequences, 49% of them singletons, with less than 2.5% in the top ten. Healthy Russian Caucasian donors spanned ages about 6 to 95 years.

The chain has TRBV6-2 or TRBV6-3 and TRBJ2-3; TRBD1 aligns across 9 bases. The sequence was obtained from a woman between 40 and 50 years old in good health. The sample consisted of blood. CDR3: CASRRTGAADTQYF. In DNA form, the CDR3 reads TGTGCCAGCAGGAGGACAGGGGCGGCAGATACGCAGTATTTT.